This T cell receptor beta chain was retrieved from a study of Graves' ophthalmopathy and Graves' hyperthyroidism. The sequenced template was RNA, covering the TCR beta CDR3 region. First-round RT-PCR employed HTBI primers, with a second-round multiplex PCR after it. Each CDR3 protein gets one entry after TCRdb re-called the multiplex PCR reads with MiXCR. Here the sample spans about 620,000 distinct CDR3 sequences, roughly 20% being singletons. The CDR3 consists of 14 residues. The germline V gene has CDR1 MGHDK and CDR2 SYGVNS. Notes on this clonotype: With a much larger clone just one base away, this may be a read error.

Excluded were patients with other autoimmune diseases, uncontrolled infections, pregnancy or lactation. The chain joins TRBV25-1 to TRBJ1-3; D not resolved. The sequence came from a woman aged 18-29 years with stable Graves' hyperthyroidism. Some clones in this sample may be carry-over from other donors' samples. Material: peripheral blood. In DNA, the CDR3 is TGTGCCATCAGTGGCCTCCCGGGGAGGGACACCATATATTTT. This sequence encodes CAISGLPGRDTIYF.